The present T cell receptor beta chain was sequenced within a study of somatic mutations in cytotoxic T cells in rheumatoid arthritis. Some clones are missing from TCRdb's copy, which holds only in-frame ones; the method was immunoSEQ multiplex PCR. Of around 19,000 clones in the sample, 74% are singletons; the top ten hold 5.3%. Trimming removed 4 bases from V and 2 bases from J; junction bases left unmatched: 3. Germline CDR1 reads SQVTM; CDR2 reads ANQGSEA. The CDR3 contains 14 residues. The sample taken for sequencing was CD8+ T cells sorted from blood. The TCR was taken from a man aged 55-75 years in good health. The chain employs TRBV29-1 and TRBJ2-1; 9 bases map to TRBD1. CDR3: CSVVTGGAYNEQFF. DNA for the CDR3: TGCAGCGTTGTCACAGGGGGCGCCTACAATGAGCAGTTCTTC.